This T cell receptor beta chain derives from a study of read filtering for tumor transcriptome and immune sequencing. CDR1 and CDR2 from the germline V gene are SQVTM and ANQGSEA. V lost 8 bases and J lost 9, with 20 bases in between. The CDR3 extends over 13 amino acids. General observations from the study: The sorted CD138-negative fraction was a mixed bone marrow immune population, not purified T cells.

This library used roughly 400 ng RNA and molecular barcoded adaptors spanning alpha/delta and beta/gamma chains. One entry per CDR3 protein results from TCRdb running MiXCR on the reads. This repertoire shows tens of thousands of distinct CDR3 sequences, roughly 19% found once; its top ten account for about 18%. As to this clonotype: No antigen is known for it.

The chain is built from TRBV29-1 and TRBJ2-1; no firm D call. The TCR comes from a donor at least 40 years old with multiple myeloma. Source material: a population of CD138-negative cells sorted from bone marrow. In DNA form, the CDR3 reads TGCAGCATTCCAGCTGGGCGGACCTCTGAGCAGTTCTTC. This encodes CSIPAGRTSEQFF.